The text below deals with one T cell receptor (beta chain). The specificity of this receptor is unknown. No per-base quality is available; no much larger clone lies one base away. RNA was extracted using the RNeasy kit, and roughly 0.5 to 1 ug of the RNA was reverse transcribed with random hexamers. TCR beta CDR3 regions were amplified with the immunoSEQ multiplex PCR assay covering 54 Vbeta and 13 Jbeta segments. PCR amplification bias was corrected by using a synthetic template baseline for primer optimization and computational correction. In the paper's pipeline: Reads were annotated to V, D and J genes according to IMGT and were analyzed with immunoSEQ Analyzer, with only productive sequences retained. Clonality was computed as one minus Shannon entropy normalized by log2 of the number of productive unique sequences. For each patient and control, public and private clones were evaluated among the 100 most prevalent clones. Clones were defined as Susac-specific when absent from the healthy and MS cohorts, from approximately 970 published viral clones and from other ImmuneACCESS disease sequences. Clones were called with MiXCR by TCRdb after fastp trimmed the public reads at Q25, and only in-frame beta chains were retained. Identical CDR3 proteins give one entry, which carries the most common genes and DNA. The V and J calls and clone size are TCRdb's, not the authors'. This sample comprises tens of thousands of distinct CDR3 sequences, 90% to 95% of them detected only once. Around 0.53% of the sample goes to the ten largest clones.

The germline V and J ends show losses of 4 bases and 0 bases respectively, and no gene match explains 5 bases of the junction. From the cysteine up to the phenylalanine, the CDR3 has a length of 15 residues. The read is trimmed to its CDR3 DNA, 45 bases read in frame from base 1. In the germline V gene (reference sequence), CDR1 corresponds to GTSNPN and CDR2 to SVGIG. This sample was included in a study of CD8 T cells in Susac syndrome (dated by TCRdb to about 2019). Looking at the study overall: Repertoire sequencing was used to test whether CD8+ T cell activation and differentiation in Susac syndrome was antigen driven. The clonality of the CD8+ T cell repertoire was compared across approximately twelve healthy donors, roughly 14 Susac syndrome patients and under 18 multiple sclerosis patients.

Peripheral blood CD8+ and CD4+ T cells from healthy donors, Susac syndrome patients and multiple sclerosis patients were profiled by high-throughput TCR beta sequencing. Healthy donors were included as age- and sex-matched controls. Bulk CD8+ and CD4+ T cells were purified by magnetic negative isolation, whereas CD8+ TEMRA cells were enriched by FACS. Blood was collected in EDTA tubes and processed within 24 hours, with PBMCs isolated through density gradient centrifugation. PBMCs intended for TCR sequencing were frozen in liquid nitrogen and were later thawed in a 37 degrees C water bath. Purity of sorted or isolated CD4+, CD8+ and CD8+ TEMRA cells was at least 90%. Points the paper makes about the study in general: The study acknowledged that relatively few individuals were included in the TCR sequencing and HLA analysis.

The clonotype comes from a human donor in good health. The chain links TRBV30 with TRBJ2-3; 9 central nucleotides agree with TRBD1. Sequencing input: CD8+ T cells from PBMCs. The CDR3: CAWTTGTGSTDTQYF. The bases read TGTGCCTGGACCACCGGGACAGGGAGCACAGATACGCAGTATTTT.